A selection of T cell receptor beta chains follows, all from one sample in a study of shared clonotypes between healthy human individuals. Only in-frame clones appear in the TCRdb table, and some are missing; sequencing was by immunoSEQ multiplex PCR. The sample lists some 900,000 clones, more than 75% seen once, with about 1.5% in the top ten. The sample comprised memory CD4+ T cells sorted from blood. The source is a man between 18 and 29 years old in good health. Each CDR3 is given with its conserved first and last residue. The order of the fields is clone size, J gene, D gene, V gene, CDR3 DNA, CDR3 protein. D genes are given only for firm matches. Not every row has a clone size; where given, it reads once, few, many or a size class.

-,TRBJ2-1,-,TRBV5-4,TGTGCCAGCAGCTTGGCCGGGAGCCGGGCTGGCAATGAGCAGTTCTTC,CASSLAGSRAGNEQFF
once,TRBJ2-5,TRBD1,TRBV2,TGTGCCAGCAGCCGGGACAGGGAAGAGACCCAGTACTTC,CASSRDREETQYF
-,TRBJ2-3,-,TRBV7-2,TGTGCCAGCTCCCTTCATGATACGCAGTATTTT,CASSLHDTQYF
many,TRBJ1-5,-,TRBV5-3,TGTGCCAGAAGCTTGGCGTACATCGGCCAGCCCCAGCATTTT,CARSLAYIGQPQHF
-,TRBJ2-7,TRBD2,TRBV7-9,TGTGCCAGCAGCTCTAGCGGCCACACCTACGAGCAGTACTTC,CASSSSGHTYEQYF
-,TRBJ1-5,-,TRBV10-3,TGTGCCATCAGTCGGGAGATCAATCAGCCCCAGCATTTT,CAISREINQPQHF
-,TRBJ2-4,-,TRBV2,TGTGCCAGCAGTGAACTACTAAACATTCAGTACTTC,CASSELLNIQYF
few,TRBJ1-2,TRBD1,TRBV18,TGTGCCAGCTCACCAACCGGGACAGGGGACGGCTACACCTTC,CASSPTGTGDGYTF
-,TRBJ2-1,-,TRBV5-4,TGTGCCAGCAGCTTGTATCAGCAGGGAGAGCAGTTCTTC,CASSLYQQGEQFF
-,TRBJ2-7,TRBD1,TRBV12-5,TGTGCTAGTGGTTCGGGACAGGGAGAAATGGCCGAGCAGTACTTC,CASGSGQGEMAEQYF
-,TRBJ1-5,TRBD1,TRBV7-2,TGTGCCAGCAGCTTAGGGACAGGGGGCGGTCAGCCCCAGCATTTT,CASSLGTGGGQPQHF
-,TRBJ1-1,-,TRBV9,TGTGCCAGCAGCTTCCTACAGGGTGTGAGCACTGAAGCTTTCTTT,CASSFLQGVSTEAFF
few,TRBJ1-2,-,TRBV19,TGTGCCAGTAGTGGAATGGGCAGGGAGTATGGCTACACCTTC,CASSGMGREYGYTF
-,TRBJ2-2,-,TRBV18,TGTGCCAGCGTACCTGGGCAGGAAACCACCGGGGAGCTGTTTTTT,CASVPGQETTGELFF
-,TRBJ2-7,TRBD1,TRBV5-4,TGTGCCAGCAGCCCTAGGACAGGGTTCTCCTACGAGCAGTACTTC,CASSPRTGFSYEQYF
-,TRBJ2-6,-,TRBV5-4,TGTGCCAGCAGCTTGGGTCAGAGCTCTGGGGCCAACGTCCTGACTTTC,CASSLGQSSGANVLTF
-,TRBJ1-1,TRBD1,TRBV30,TGTGCCTGGAGTAACAGGGGGGACACTGAAGCTTTCTTT,CAWSNRGDTEAFF
-,TRBJ2-1,-,TRBV30,TGTGCCTGGAGTCCCGGGACGCTCAATGAGCAGTTCTTC,CAWSPGTLNEQFF
-,TRBJ2-5,-,TRBV2,TGTGCCAGCAGTGAAGACGCCCTAAGAGAGACCCAGTACTTC,CASSEDALRETQYF
once,TRBJ1-5,-,TRBV5-1,TGCGCCAGCAGAGCGGACAAAAATCAGCCCCAGCATTTT,CASRADKNQPQHF
-,TRBJ1-6,-,TRBV4-3,TGCGCCAGCAGCCAAGAAGTTGCACAGAATAATTCACCCCTCCACTTT,CASSQEVAQNNSPLHF
-,TRBJ1-1,-,TRBV6-5,TGTGCCAGCAGTTACTCAGGACACAGGACTGAAGCTTTCTTT,CASSYSGHRTEAFF
-,TRBJ1-5,-,TRBV28,TGTGCCAGCAGTTTAAATGGACAGCCGAATGGGAATAGCAATCAGCCCCAGCATTTT,CASSLNGQPNGNSNQPQHF
once,TRBJ2-7,TRBD1,TRBV2,TGTGCCAGCAGTTCGGACAGGGTGAGCTCCTACGAGCAGTACTTC,CASSSDRVSSYEQYF
-,TRBJ2-2,TRBD2,TRBV4-1,TGCGCCAGCAGCCACCAGAAAGCGGGGTCGAACACCGGGGAGCTGTTTTTT,CASSHQKAGSNTGELFF
few,TRBJ1-5,-,TRBV4-2,TGTGCCAGCAGCCAAGCCAGCAATCAGCCCCAGCATTTT,CASSQASNQPQHF
-,TRBJ2-3,TRBD2,TRBV28,TGTGCCAGCACTAGCGGGGGGGCGGAGGGGAGCACAGATACGCAGTATTTT,CASTSGGAEGSTDTQYF
few,TRBJ1-1,TRBD1,TRBV28,TGTGCCAGCAGTCCCATGGGACAGGGAGACACTGAAGCTTTCTTT,CASSPMGQGDTEAFF
-,TRBJ2-2,-,TRBV10-1,TGCGCCAGCATGGGGGCGGCCGGGGAGCTGTTTTTT,CASMGAAGELFF
-,TRBJ1-2,-,TRBV15,TGTGCCACCAGCAGAGATCCCGGAGAGGGTGGCTACACCTTC,CATSRDPGEGGYTF
-,TRBJ2-3,-,TRBV9,TGTGCCAGCAGCGAACGGGGGACGGGTACGGATACGCAGTATTTT,CASSERGTGTDTQYF
once,TRBJ2-7,TRBD2,TRBV5-1,TGCGCCAGCAGCCCCTCCGGGACTAGCGGGAGGGCATACGAGCAGTACTTC,CASSPSGTSGRAYEQYF
few,TRBJ1-1,-,TRBV10-2,TGCGCCAGTGGACAGTTGAACACTGAAGCTTTCTTT,CASGQLNTEAFF
-,TRBJ2-5,TRBD2,TRBV5-1,TGCGCCAGCAGCGCCGGTCGGCGGGGGGGCAGTGAGACCCAGTACTTC,CASSAGRRGGSETQYF
once,TRBJ2-7,TRBD2,TRBV19,TGTGCCAGTAGTTCTAGCGGGATCGTAAGCTCCTACGAGCAGTACTTC,CASSSSGIVSSYEQYF
-,TRBJ2-1,TRBD2,TRBV5-6,TGTGCCAGCAGCCAGACTAGCGGGATTTACAATGAGCAGTTCTTC,CASSQTSGIYNEQFF
-,TRBJ1-6,-,TRBV6-1,TGTGCCAGCAGAGATACAGCGCTTTTGGGTTCACCCCTCCACTTT,CASRDTALLGSPLHF
-,TRBJ2-1,-,TRBV5-1,TGCGCCAGCAGCTTGGTTTCGGGTACACAGTTCTTC,CASSLVSGTQFF
-,TRBJ2-1,-,TRBV10-3,TGTGCCATCAGTGAGGCGACCCCATCCCCCTACAATGAGCAGTTCTTC,CAISEATPSPYNEQFF
-,TRBJ2-3,TRBD1,TRBV5-4,TGTGCCAGCAGCCCGCCCGGGACAGGGGCTGTAACGCAGTATTTT,CASSPPGTGAVTQYF
-,TRBJ2-7,TRBD2,TRBV7-2,TGTGCCAGCAGCTCGATCAACCCCCTAGCGGGAGGGTCCTACGAGCAGTACTTC,CASSSINPLAGGSYEQYF
-,TRBJ2-3,-,TRBV5-4,TGTGCCAGCAGCTTGGTGGCGGATACGCAGTATTTT,CASSLVADTQYF
-,TRBJ1-3,-,TRBV5-3,TGTGCCAGAAGAACGGGGCCTGGAAACACCATATATTTT,CARRTGPGNTIYF
-,TRBJ2-5,-,TRBV5-6,TGTGCCAGCAGCTCACCGGGAGTCGGAGAGACCCAGTACTTC,CASSSPGVGETQYF
-,TRBJ2-3,-,TRBV7-6,TGTGCCAGCAGCTTAGACGCCGGTAGCACAGATACGCAGTATTTT,CASSLDAGSTDTQYF
once,TRBJ1-6,TRBD1,TRBV15,TGTGCCACCAGCAGAGGCGGGACAGGGGGGAATTCACCCCTCCACTTT,CATSRGGTGGNSPLHF
few,TRBJ1-1,-,TRBV19,TGTGCCAGTAGGACACGACAGAACACTGAAGCTTTCTTT,CASRTRQNTEAFF
once,TRBJ2-7,TRBD1,TRBV6-5,TGTGCCAGCAGTTCCAGGGGGCAGGGGGTCTACGAGCAGTACTTC,CASSSRGQGVYEQYF
-,TRBJ2-7,-,TRBV7-9,TGTGCCAGCAGCTTAGGATCAGGGACGTCCTACGAGCAGTACTTC,CASSLGSGTSYEQYF